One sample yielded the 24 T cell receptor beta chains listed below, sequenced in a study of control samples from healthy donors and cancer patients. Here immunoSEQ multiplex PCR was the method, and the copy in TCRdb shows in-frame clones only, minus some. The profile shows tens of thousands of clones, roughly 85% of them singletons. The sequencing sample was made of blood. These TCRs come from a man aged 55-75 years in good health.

The CDR3 sequence: CASSIVSGNTIYF. Written as DNA, the CDR3 is TGTGCCAGTAGTATAGTCTCTGGAAACACCATATATTTT. The V call is TRBV19, the J call TRBJ1-3; D uncertain. Trimming shortened V by 1 base and J by 0 bases, and 1 base separated the two germline ends. This CDR3 comprises 13 residues. Germline CDR1 reads LNHDA; CDR2 reads SQIVND (reference sequence).

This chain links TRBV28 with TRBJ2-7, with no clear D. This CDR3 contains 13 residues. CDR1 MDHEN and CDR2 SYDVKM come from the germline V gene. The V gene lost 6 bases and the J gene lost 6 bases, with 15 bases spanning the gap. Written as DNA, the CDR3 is TGTGCCAGCAGGACCAGTTTGGTGTCCGAGCAGTACTTC. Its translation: CASRTSLVSEQYF.

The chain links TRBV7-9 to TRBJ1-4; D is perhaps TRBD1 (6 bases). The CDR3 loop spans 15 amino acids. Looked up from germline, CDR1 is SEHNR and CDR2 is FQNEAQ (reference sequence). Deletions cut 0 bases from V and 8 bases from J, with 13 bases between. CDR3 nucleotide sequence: TGTGCCAGCAGCTTAGCAGGACAGTTAAGGGAAAAACTGTTTTTT. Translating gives CASSLAGQLREKLFF.

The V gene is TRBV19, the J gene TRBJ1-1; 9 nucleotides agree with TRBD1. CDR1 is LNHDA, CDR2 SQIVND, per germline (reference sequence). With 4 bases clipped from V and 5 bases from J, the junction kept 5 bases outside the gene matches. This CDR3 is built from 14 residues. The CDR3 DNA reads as TGTGCCAGTAGTAGGGACAGGGTAAATACTGAAGCTTTCTTT. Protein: CASSRDRVNTEAFF.

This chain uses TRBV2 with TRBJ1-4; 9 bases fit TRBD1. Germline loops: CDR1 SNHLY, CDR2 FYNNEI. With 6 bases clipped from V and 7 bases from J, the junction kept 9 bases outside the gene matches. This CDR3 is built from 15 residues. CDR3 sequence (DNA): TGTGCCAGCAGCATAGACAGGGGGTCGGGTGAAAAACTGTTTTTT. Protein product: CASSIDRGSGEKLFF. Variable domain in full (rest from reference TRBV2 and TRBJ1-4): EPEVTQTPSHQVTQMGQEVILRCVPISNHLYFYWYRQILGQKVEFLVSFYNNEISEKSEIFDDQFSVERPDGSNFTLKIRSTKLEDSAMYFCASSIDRGSGEKLFFGSGTQLSVL.

The CDR3 DNA reads as TGTGCCAGCAGCGTTCAGGGGGCGGGTATTGAAGCTTTCTTT. This gives the protein CASSVQGAGIEAFF. The gene calls are TRBV9 and TRBJ1-1, with 8 bases that match TRBD1. The CDR3 has 14 amino acids. Germline loops: CDR1 SGDLS, CDR2 YYNGEE. The V and J ends lost 2 bases and 7 bases, in that order; junction bases with no gene match: 7. Together with reference TRBV9 and TRBJ1-1, the CDR3 gives the full variable domain: DSGVTQTPKHLITATGQRVTLRCSPRSGDLSVYWYQQSLDQGLQFLIQYYNGEERAKGNILERFSAQQFPDLHSELNLSSLELGDSALYFCASSVQGAGIEAFFGQGTRLTVV.

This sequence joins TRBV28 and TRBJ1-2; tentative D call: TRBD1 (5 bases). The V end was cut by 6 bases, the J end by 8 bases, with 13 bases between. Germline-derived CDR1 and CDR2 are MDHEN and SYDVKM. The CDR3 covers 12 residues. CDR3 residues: CASSSGSRGYTF. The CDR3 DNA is TGTGCCAGCAGCTCAGGGTCTCGGGGCTACACCTTC.

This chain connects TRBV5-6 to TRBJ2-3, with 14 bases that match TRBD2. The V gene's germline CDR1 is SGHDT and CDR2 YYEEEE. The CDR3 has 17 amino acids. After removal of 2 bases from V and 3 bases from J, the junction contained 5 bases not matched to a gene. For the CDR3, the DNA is TGTGCCAGCAGCTTACGACTAGCGGGAGGGCCAACAGATACGCAGTATTTT. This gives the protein CASSLRLAGGPTDTQYF.

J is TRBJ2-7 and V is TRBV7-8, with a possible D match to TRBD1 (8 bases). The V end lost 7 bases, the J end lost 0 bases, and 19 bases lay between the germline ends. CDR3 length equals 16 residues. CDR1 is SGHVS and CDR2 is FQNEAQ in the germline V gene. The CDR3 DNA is TGTGCCAGCACCCCCCGGGGGGACAGGATCTCCTACGAGCAGTACTTC. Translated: CASTPRGDRISYEQYF. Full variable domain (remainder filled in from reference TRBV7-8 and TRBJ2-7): GAGVSQSPRYKVAKRGQDVALRCDPISGHVSLFWYQQALGQGPEFLTYFQNEAQLDKSGLPSDRFFAERPEGSVSTLKIQRTQQEDSAVYLCASTPRGDRISYEQYFGPGTRLTVT.

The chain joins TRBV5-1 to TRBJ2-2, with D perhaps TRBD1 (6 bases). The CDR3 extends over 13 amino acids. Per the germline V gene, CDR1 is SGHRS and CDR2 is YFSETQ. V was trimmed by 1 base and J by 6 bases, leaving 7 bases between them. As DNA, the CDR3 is TGCGCCAGCAGCTTGTACAGGGCCGGGGAGCTGTTTTTT. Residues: CASSLYRAGELFF.

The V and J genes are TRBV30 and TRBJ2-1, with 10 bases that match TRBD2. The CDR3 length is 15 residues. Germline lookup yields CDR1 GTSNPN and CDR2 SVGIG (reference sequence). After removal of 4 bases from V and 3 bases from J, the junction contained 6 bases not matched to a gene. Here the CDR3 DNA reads TGTGCCTGGAACCAGGGACTAGCGATCTACAATGAGCAGTTCTTC. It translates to CAWNQGLAIYNEQFF.

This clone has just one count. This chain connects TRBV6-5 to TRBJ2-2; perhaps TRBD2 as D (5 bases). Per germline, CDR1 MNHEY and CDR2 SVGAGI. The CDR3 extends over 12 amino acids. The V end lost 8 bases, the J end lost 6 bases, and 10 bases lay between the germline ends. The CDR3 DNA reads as TGTGCCAGCGTTCGGGGATCCGGGGAGCTGTTTTTT. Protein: CASVRGSGELFF.

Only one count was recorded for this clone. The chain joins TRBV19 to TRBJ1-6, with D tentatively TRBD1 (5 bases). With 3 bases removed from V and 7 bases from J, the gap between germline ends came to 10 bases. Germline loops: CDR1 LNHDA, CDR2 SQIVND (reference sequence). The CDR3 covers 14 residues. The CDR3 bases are TGTGCCAGTAGTATCGGGGGAAAGAATTCACCCCTCCACTTT. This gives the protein CASSIGGKNSPLHF.

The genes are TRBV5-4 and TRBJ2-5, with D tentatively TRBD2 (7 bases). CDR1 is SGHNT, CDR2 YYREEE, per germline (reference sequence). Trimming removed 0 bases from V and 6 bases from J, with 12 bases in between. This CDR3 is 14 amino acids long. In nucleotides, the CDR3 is TGTGCCAGCAGCTTGGAGGGGGGGGGCAAGACCCAGTACTTC. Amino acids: CASSLEGGGKTQYF. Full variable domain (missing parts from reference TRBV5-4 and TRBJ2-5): ETGVTQSPTHLIKTRGQQVTLRCSSQSGHNTVSWYQQALGQGPQFIFQYYREEENGRGNFPPRFSGLQFPNYSSELNVNALELDDSALYLCASSLEGGGKTQYFGPGTRLLVL.

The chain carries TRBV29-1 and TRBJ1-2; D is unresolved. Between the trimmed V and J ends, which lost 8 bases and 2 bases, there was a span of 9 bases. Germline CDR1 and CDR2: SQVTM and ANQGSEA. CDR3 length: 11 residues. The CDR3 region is CSTDENYGYTF. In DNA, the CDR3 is TGCAGCACAGATGAGAACTATGGCTACACCTTC.

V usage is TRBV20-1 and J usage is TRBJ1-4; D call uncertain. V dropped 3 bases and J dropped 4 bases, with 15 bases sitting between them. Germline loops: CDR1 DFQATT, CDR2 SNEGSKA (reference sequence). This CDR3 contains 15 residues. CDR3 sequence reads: CSASQEGRLNEKLFF. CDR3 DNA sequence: TGCAGTGCTAGTCAAGAGGGCAGACTTAATGAAAAACTGTTTTTT.

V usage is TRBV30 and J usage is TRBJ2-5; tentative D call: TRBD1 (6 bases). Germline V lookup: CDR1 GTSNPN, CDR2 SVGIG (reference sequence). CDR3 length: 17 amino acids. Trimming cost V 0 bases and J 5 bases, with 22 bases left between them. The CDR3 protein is CAWSVRLTGLRGETQYF. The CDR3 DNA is TGTGCCTGGAGTGTACGCCTGACAGGCCTGAGGGGCGAGACCCAGTACTTC.

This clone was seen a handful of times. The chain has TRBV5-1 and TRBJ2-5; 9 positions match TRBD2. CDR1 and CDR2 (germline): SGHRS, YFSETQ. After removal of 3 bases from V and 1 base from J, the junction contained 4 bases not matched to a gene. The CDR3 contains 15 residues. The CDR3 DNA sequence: TGCGCCAGCAGCTCCCTAGCGGGGAGCCAAGAGACCCAGTACTTC. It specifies CASSSLAGSQETQYF.

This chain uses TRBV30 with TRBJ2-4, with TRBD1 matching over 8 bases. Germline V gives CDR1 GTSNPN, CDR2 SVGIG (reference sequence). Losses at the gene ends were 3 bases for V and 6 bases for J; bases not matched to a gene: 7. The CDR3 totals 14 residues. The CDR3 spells CAWSLDRAGNIQYF. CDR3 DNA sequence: TGTGCCTGGAGCTTGGACAGGGCAGGAAACATTCAGTACTTC.

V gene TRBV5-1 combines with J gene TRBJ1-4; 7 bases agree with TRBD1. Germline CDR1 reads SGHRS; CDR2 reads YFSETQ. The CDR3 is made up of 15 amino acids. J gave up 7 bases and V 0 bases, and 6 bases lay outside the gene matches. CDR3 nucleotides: TGCGCCAGCAGCTTGGAGGGGACAGTCCGTGAAAAACTGTTTTTT. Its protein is CASSLEGTVREKLFF.

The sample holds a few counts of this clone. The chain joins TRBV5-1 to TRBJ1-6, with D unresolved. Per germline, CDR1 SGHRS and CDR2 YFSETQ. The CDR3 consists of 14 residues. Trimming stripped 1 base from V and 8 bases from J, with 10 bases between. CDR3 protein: CASSLRLSDSPLHF. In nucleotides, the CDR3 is TGCGCCAGCAGCTTGCGGTTATCGGATTCACCCCTCCACTTT.

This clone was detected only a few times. As DNA, the CDR3 is TGCGCCAGCAGCCAAGATCCCCGGGCAGATACGCAGTATTTT. It translates to CASSQDPRADTQYF. The chain employs TRBV4-3 and TRBJ2-3, with unresolved D. Trimming left V 0 bases short and J 4 bases short, with 8 bases between. The CDR3 extends over 14 amino acids. Germline V gene data show CDR1 as LGHNA and CDR2 as YSLEER.

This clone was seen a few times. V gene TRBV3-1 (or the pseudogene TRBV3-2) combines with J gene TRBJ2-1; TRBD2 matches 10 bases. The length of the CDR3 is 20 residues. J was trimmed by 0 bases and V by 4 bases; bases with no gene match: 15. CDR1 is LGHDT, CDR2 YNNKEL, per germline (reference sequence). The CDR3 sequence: CASSPRIIRTSGGSYNEQFF. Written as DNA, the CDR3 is TGTGCCAGCAGCCCCAGAATTATAAGGACTAGCGGAGGCTCCTACAATGAGCAGTTCTTC.

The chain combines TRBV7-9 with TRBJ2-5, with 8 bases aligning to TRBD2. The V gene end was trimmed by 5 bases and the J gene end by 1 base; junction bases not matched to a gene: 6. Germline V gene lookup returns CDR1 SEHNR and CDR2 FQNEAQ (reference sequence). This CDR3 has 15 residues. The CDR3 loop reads CASSAVGTSQETQYF. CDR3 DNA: TGTGCCAGCAGCGCTGTAGGGACTAGCCAAGAGACCCAGTACTTC.